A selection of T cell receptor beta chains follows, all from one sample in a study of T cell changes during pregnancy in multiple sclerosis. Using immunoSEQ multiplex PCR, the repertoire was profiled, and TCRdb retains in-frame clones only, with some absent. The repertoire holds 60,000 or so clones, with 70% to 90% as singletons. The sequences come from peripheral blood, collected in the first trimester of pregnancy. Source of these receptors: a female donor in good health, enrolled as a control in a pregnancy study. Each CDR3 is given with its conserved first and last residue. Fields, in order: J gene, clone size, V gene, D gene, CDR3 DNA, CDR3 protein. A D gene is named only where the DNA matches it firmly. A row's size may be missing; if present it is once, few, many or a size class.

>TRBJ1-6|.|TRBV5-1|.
TGCGCCAGCAGTCTTCGGGGCTCCTATAATTCACCCCTCCACTTT
CASSLRGSYNSPLHF
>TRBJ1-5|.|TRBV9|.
TGTGCCAGCAGCCCGGGACAAGGGAATCAGCCCCAGCATTTT
CASSPGQGNQPQHF
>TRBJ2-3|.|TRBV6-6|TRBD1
TGTGCCAGCAGTAGGACAGGGAGCACAGATACGCAGTATTTT
CASSRTGSTDTQYF
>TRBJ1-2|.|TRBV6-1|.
TGTGCCAGCAGTGAGACGGCGCTTGCTCAGGGGCCCTATGGCTACACCTTC
CASSETALAQGPYGYTF
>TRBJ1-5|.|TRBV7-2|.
TGTGCCAGCAGCTTAGCGATAGACAGAAATCAGCCCCAGCATTTT
CASSLAIDRNQPQHF
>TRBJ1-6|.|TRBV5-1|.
TGCGCCAGCAGCTTGAATGTGGAACTATCCGATTCACCCCTCCACTTT
CASSLNVELSDSPLHF
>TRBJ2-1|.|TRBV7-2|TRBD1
TGTGCCAGCACCCCAGGGGACAGGGTCTCTAATGAGCAGTTCTTC
CASTPGDRVSNEQFF
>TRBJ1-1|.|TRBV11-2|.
TGTGCCAGCAGCCCAGACTGGGCTGAAGCTTTCTTT
CASSPDWAEAFF
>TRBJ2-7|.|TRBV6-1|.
TGTGCCAGCAGTGAATCGGCGGGGAGGTACGAGCAGTACTTC
CASSESAGRYEQYF
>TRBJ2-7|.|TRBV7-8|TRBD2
TGTGCCAGCAGTCGAGTTAGCGGGGGGGCCAGCGAGCAGTACTTC
CASSRVSGGASEQYF
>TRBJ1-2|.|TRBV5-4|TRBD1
TGTGCCAGCAGCTGGACAGGGAGGAACTATGGCTACACCTTC
CASSWTGRNYGYTF
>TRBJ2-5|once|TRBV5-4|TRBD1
TGTGCCAGCAGCTTGGGCCAGGGGGAGCAAGAGACCCAGTACTTC
CASSLGQGEQETQYF
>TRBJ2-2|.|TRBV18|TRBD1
TGTGCCAGCTCACCAGCACAGGGGGCTCTAATCGGGGAGCTGTTTTTT
CASSPAQGALIGELFF
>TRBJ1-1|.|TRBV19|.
TGTGCCAGTAGGCCCCAGGGCGGTGGAGCTTTCTTT
CASRPQGGGAFF
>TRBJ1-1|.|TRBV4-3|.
TGCGCCAGCAGCCAAGATGTCAGGACTGAAGCTTTCTTT
CASSQDVRTEAFF
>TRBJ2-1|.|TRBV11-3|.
TGTGCCAGCAGCTTAACGGATGAGCAGTTCTTC
CASSLTDEQFF
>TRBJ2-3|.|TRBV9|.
TGTGCCAGCAGCGTAGCGGGGGGCAACACAGATACGCAGTATTTT
CASSVAGGNTDTQYF
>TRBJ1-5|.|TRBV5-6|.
TGTGCCAGCAGCTTGGCGGGCAATCAGCCCCAGCATTTT
CASSLAGNQPQHF
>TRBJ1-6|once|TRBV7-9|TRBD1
TGTGCCAGCAGCCCGGACAGGGTAACTTCACCCCTCCACTTT
CASSPDRVTSPLHF
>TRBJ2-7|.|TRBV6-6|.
TGTGCCAGTTCGGCTAAGGTTCTGACTTCTGCCTACGAGCAGTACTTC
CASSAKVLTSAYEQYF
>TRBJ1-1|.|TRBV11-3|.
TGTGCCAGCAGTACTCACCTCGGGGGGGGCACTGAAGCTTTCTTT
CASSTHLGGGTEAFF
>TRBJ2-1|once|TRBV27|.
TGTGCCAGCCAAGTGCCAGGGAAGGATGAGCAGTTCTTC
CASQVPGKDEQFF
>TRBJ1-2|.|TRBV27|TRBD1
TGTGCCAGCAGTCCTGGACAGGGGGCTTTTGGCTACACCTTC
CASSPGQGAFGYTF
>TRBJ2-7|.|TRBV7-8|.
TGTGCCAGCAGCTTAGGACACCTATACGAGCAGTACTTC
CASSLGHLYEQYF
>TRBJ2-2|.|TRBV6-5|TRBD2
TGTGCCAGCAGAAGACTAGCGGGGAACGGGGAGCTGTTTTTT
CASRRLAGNGELFF
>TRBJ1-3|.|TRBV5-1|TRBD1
TGCGCCAGCAGCTCGGGAGACAGGGGGCTTACAAACACCATATATTTT
CASSSGDRGLTNTIYF
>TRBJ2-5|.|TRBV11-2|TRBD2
TGTGCCAGCAGCCCGTGGACTAGCGGGGGGGCAAAGGAGACCCAGTACTTC
CASSPWTSGGAKETQYF
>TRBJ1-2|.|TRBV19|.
TGTGCCAGTAGTATAGCACAGGGTTCCGCCTATGGCTACACCTTC
CASSIAQGSAYGYTF
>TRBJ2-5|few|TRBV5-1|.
TGCGCCAGCAGCCCAATCGGGGAGACCCAGTACTTC
CASSPIGETQYF
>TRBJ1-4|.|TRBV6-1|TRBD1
TGTGCCAGCAGTGCCGACAGGGGGTCAGGAGAAAAACTGTTTTTT
CASSADRGSGEKLFF
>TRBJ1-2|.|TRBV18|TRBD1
TGTGCCAGCTCGCCGGGACAGGAGGGTGGCTACACCTTC
CASSPGQEGGYTF
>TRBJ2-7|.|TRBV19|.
TGTGCCAGTAGCCCAAAGAAGCTTCCGGGTGTCTACGAGCAGTACTTC
CASSPKKLPGVYEQYF
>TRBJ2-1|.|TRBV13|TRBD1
TGTGCCAGCAGCCTTACGTCGGACAGGGAGTACGGTGAGCAGTTCTTC
CASSLTSDREYGEQFF
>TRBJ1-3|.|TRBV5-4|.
TGTGCCAGCAGCCCTAGCTCTGGAAACACCATATATTTT
CASSPSSGNTIYF
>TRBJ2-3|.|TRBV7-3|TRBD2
TGTGCCAGCAGCTCCATCCCGCTAGCGGGGGGCATCACAGATACGCAGTATTTT
CASSSIPLAGGITDTQYF